The entry that follows covers one T cell receptor (beta chain) sequence. In germline, CDR1 is LNHDA, CDR2 SQIVND (reference sequence). The CDR3 covers 15 residues. V was pared by 3 bases and J by 3 bases, with 14 bases between. The sample is drawn from a study of PD-1 blockade in classical Hodgkin lymphoma. Relapse after autologous stem cell transplantation occurred in every patient, and brentuximab vedotin exposure varied. Some clones are missing from TCRdb's copy, which holds only in-frame ones; the method was immunoSEQ multiplex PCR. This sample has about 100,000 clones, with approximately 90% found just once.

The sequencing here drew on peripheral blood mononuclear cells (PBMCs), taken before the second cycle of nivolumab. The chain has TRBV19 and TRBJ1-2, with a weak D call TRBD1 (6 bases). The TCR was taken from a human donor with classical Hodgkin lymphoma. The CDR3 region is CASSIGRDTDYGYTF. In DNA, the CDR3 is TGTGCCAGTAGTATCGGAAGGGACACTGACTATGGCTACACCTTC. Looking up the rest from reference TRBV19 and TRBJ1-2 gives the full variable domain: DGGITQSPKYLFRKEGQNVTLSCEQNLNHDAMYWYRQDPGQGLRLIYYSQIVNDFQKGDIAEGYSVSREKKESFPLTVTSAQKNPTAFYLCASSIGRDTDYGYTFGSGTRLTVV.